One sample yielded the 21 T cell receptor beta chains listed below, sequenced in a study of shared clonotypes between healthy human individuals. Generated by immunoSEQ multiplex PCR, the TCRdb table keeps only in-frame clones and is missing some. Among fewer than 1.6 million clones listed, just under 99% were seen once. The specimen was naive CD4+ T cells sorted from blood. The subset: CD45RA+ positively selected. These receptors came from a man aged 25 to 45 in good health.

V and J are TRBV4-3 and TRBJ2-5; perhaps TRBD1 as D (6 bases). The CDR3 is 15 amino acids. Germline loops: CDR1 LGHNA, CDR2 YSLEER. Trimming left V 0 bases short and J 5 bases short, with 13 bases between. The CDR3 loop is CASSQELQGGETQYF. The CDR3 region has the DNA TGCGCCAGCAGCCAAGAATTACAGGGTGGGGAGACCCAGTACTTC.

The V gene is TRBV19, the J gene TRBJ2-5; 14 bases fit TRBD2. V dropped 3 bases and J dropped 6; count of bases not matched to a gene: 6. CDR1 and CDR2 from the germline V gene are LNHDA and SQIVND (reference sequence). The length of the CDR3 is 16 residues. The CDR3 spells CASSIGGLAGVKTQYF. The DNA for the CDR3 is TGTGCCAGTAGTATTGGGGGACTAGCGGGAGTGAAGACCCAGTACTTC.

This clone was detected only once. The chain employs TRBV28 and TRBJ2-5; D perhaps matches TRBD1 (6 bases). Germline V gene lookup returns CDR1 MDHEN and CDR2 SYDVKM. The CDR3 contains 13 residues. V was clipped by 4 bases and J by 1 base, with 7 bases between them. The CDR3 protein is CASSSQGQETQYF. CDR3 bases: TGTGCCAGCAGTTCACAGGGCCAAGAGACCCAGTACTTC.

The rearrangement links TRBV6-6 to TRBJ2-1, with 9 positions matching TRBD1. V shed 2 bases, J shed 6 bases, and the junction held 2 bases outside the gene matches. This CDR3 is 14 amino acids long. Germline values: CDR1 MNHNY, CDR2 SVGAGI (reference sequence). DNA for the CDR3: TGTGCCAGCAGTTACGGGACAGGGACCAATGAGCAGTTCTTC. It codes for CASSYGTGTNEQFF.

The J gene is TRBJ1-1, the V gene TRBV30; 10 positions agree with TRBD1. V gave up 4 bases and J gave up 5 bases; unmatched junction bases: 10. The length of the CDR3 is 15 residues. Germline V gene sequence: CDR1 GTSNPN, CDR2 SVGIG (reference sequence). CDR3 bases: TGTGCCTGGACATACCGGGACAGGGGAGGGACTGAAGCTTTCTTT. Protein: CAWTYRDRGGTEAFF.

The chain joins TRBV5-1 to TRBJ1-2; D may be TRBD1 (5 bases). The length of the CDR3 is 14 residues. Per germline, CDR1 SGHRS and CDR2 YFSETQ. The V gene lost 4 bases and the J gene lost 7 bases, with 17 bases spanning the gap. The CDR3 coding sequence is TGCGCCAGCAGCGAACAGGATATCACGAGTGGCTACACCTTC. As protein: CASSEQDITSGYTF.

Comments on this clone: The same CDR3 is also encoded by other DNA sequences in this sample. The chain joins TRBV18 to TRBJ1-3, with 7 bases fitting TRBD1. CDR1 is KGHSH, CDR2 LQKENI, per germline. Germline trimming cut 1 base from V and 1 base from J; bases unmatched to any gene: 1. The CDR3 spans 15 residues. This CDR3 is CASSPLQGSGNTIYF. The CDR3 bases are TGTGCCAGCTCACCACTACAGGGGTCTGGAAACACCATATATTTT.

The gene calls are TRBV11-3 and TRBJ1-1; 9 nucleotides match TRBD1. The germline V gene encodes CDR1 SGHNT and CDR2 YENEEA. This CDR3 comprises 14 residues. V lost 5 bases, J lost 5 bases, and 6 bases stayed unmatched. The CDR3 DNA follows: TGTGCCAGCAGCCCAGGGACAGGGTTGACTGAAGCTTTCTTT. This encodes CASSPGTGLTEAFF. Supplemented by reference TRBV11-3 and TRBJ1-1, the full variable domain reads EAGVVQSPRYKIIEKKQPVAFWCNPISGHNTLYWYLQNLGQGPELLIRYENEEAVDDSQLPKDRFSAERLKGVDSTLKIQPAELGDSAVYLCASSPGTGLTEAFFGQGTRLTVV.

V gene TRBV5-4 combines with J gene TRBJ2-5; 11 bases match TRBD2. The length of the CDR3 is 20 residues. Germline V gene lookup returns CDR1 SGHNT and CDR2 YYREEE (reference sequence). With V trimmed by 2 bases and J by 5 bases, 20 bases remained unmatched. The CDR3 DNA reads TGTGCCAGCAGCTTTGAAAAGGAAGAACTAGCGGGAGTGGGTTCGGAGACCCAGTACTTC. It translates to CASSFEKEELAGVGSETQYF. The full variable domain, its missing parts supplied by reference TRBV5-4 and TRBJ2-5, is ETGVTQSPTHLIKTRGQQVTLRCSSQSGHNTVSWYQQALGQGPQFIFQYYREEENGRGNFPPRFSGLQFPNYSSELNVNALELDDSALYLCASSFEKEELAGVGSETQYFGPGTRLLVL.

V and J are TRBV13 and TRBJ2-7; TRBD2 aligns across 11 bases. Per germline, CDR1 PRHDT and CDR2 FYEKMQ (reference sequence). The CDR3 is 13 amino acids. Unmatched junction bases numbered 0, after V lost 2 bases and J lost 6 bases. The chain's CDR3 is CASSLLAGGEQYF. The CDR3 coding sequence is TGTGCCAGCAGCTTACTAGCGGGGGGCGAGCAGTACTTC.

The chain combines TRBV30 with TRBJ2-5; weak D call: TRBD1 (5 bases). With 1 base removed from V and 4 bases from J, the gap between germline ends came to 16 bases. The germline gives CDR1 GTSNPN, CDR2 SVGIG (reference sequence). This CDR3 spans 15 amino acids. The CDR3 sequence: CAWSALPGSIETQYF. The DNA for the CDR3 is TGTGCCTGGAGTGCCCTTCCAGGGTCTATAGAGACCCAGTACTTC.

V usage is TRBV6-6 and J usage is TRBJ2-1, with 10 bases fitting TRBD1. V lost 5 bases, J lost 7 bases, and 2 bases stayed unmatched. CDR3 size: 13 residues. CDR1 MNHNY and CDR2 SVGAGI come from the germline V gene (reference sequence). CDR3: CASSRTGGNEQFF. The CDR3 nucleotides read TGTGCCAGCAGTCGGACAGGGGGAAATGAGCAGTTCTTC.

Details on this clone: Other nucleotide sequences from this sample produce the same CDR3. The V and J genes are TRBV18 and TRBJ2-1; TRBD2 agrees at 12 bases. V dropped 5 bases and J dropped 2; count of bases not matched to a gene: 1. Germline CDR1 KGHSH, CDR2 LQKENI. The CDR3 totals 15 residues. This CDR3 is CASSRTSGTYNEQFF. The CDR3 nucleotides are TGTGCCAGCTCAAGGACTAGCGGGACCTACAATGAGCAGTTCTTC.

V is TRBV6-1 and J is TRBJ2-7; 10 positions match TRBD2. Germline CDR1 MNHNS, CDR2 SASEGT. The CDR3 has 14 amino acids. V was clipped by 8 bases and J by 3 bases; unmatched bases: 7. The DNA for the CDR3 is TGTGCCAGCGGGCAGCGGGAGGGCCTCTACGAGCAGTACTTC. This gives the protein CASGQREGLYEQYF.

The chain carries TRBV21-1 and TRBJ2-3. TRBV21-1 is shown as a pseudogene. This CDR3 region has 21 residues. The CDR3 sequence: CASSKARWWGARSVWTDTQYF. CDR3 DNA: TGTGCCAGCAGCAAAGCGCGGTGGTGGGGGGCGCGTAGCGTTTGGACAGATACGCAGTATTTT.

The J gene is TRBJ1-2, the V gene TRBV5-1, with D tentatively TRBD1 (5 bases). Trimming removed 0 bases at V and 5 bases at J, with 17 bases between. The V gene's germline CDR1 is SGHRS and CDR2 YFSETQ. The CDR3 covers 16 residues. CDR3 nucleotide sequence: TGCGCCAGCAGCTTGGTCCAGGGCGCTGCTCCTTATGGCTACACCTTC. It yields the protein CASSLVQGAAPYGYTF.

The chain is built from TRBV30 and TRBJ2-7; D remains ambiguous. V was trimmed by 5 bases and J by 3 bases, leaving 11 bases between them. The germline CDR1 and CDR2 sequences are GTSNPN and SVGIG (reference sequence). The CDR3 sequence is 12 residues long. CDR3 DNA: TGTGCCTGGGCAGAAAACATCTACGAGCAGTACTTC. It translates to CAWAENIYEQYF. The full variable domain, in which reference TRBV30 and TRBJ2-7 provide the parts outside the CDR3, is SQTIHQWPATLVQPVGSPLSLECTVEGTSNPNLYWYRQAAGRGLQLLFYSVGIGQISSEVPQNLSASRPQDRQFILSSKKLLLSDSGFYLCAWAENIYEQYFGPGTRLTVT.

CDR3 DNA: TGTGCCAGCAGTTCCGGGACACGTAGCACAGATACGCAGTATTTT. This sequence encodes CASSSGTRSTDTQYF. J is TRBJ2-3 and V is TRBV27; tentative D call: TRBD1 (6 bases). This CDR3 region has 15 residues. Deletions cut 4 bases from V and 0 bases from J, with 11 bases between. Germline V gene sequence: CDR1 MNHEY, CDR2 SMNVEV (reference sequence).

The genes are TRBV28 and TRBJ1-1; D gene ambiguous. V lost 2 bases and J lost 6, with 16 bases in between. This CDR3 has 15 amino acids. Germline V gives CDR1 MDHEN, CDR2 SYDVKM. The CDR3 loop is CASSLIPALGAEAFF. CDR3 DNA sequence: TGTGCCAGCAGTTTAATCCCGGCATTGGGCGCTGAAGCTTTCTTT.

The rearrangement uses TRBV9 and TRBJ2-7, with a weak D call TRBD2 (5 bases). Trimming shortened V by 0 bases and J by 0 bases, and 10 bases separated the two germline ends. The length of the CDR3 is 15 residues. Germline V gene lookup returns CDR1 SGDLS and CDR2 YYNGEE. The CDR3 sequence is CASSVGSGTSYEQYF. The CDR3 DNA reads as TGTGCCAGCAGCGTAGGAAGCGGCACCTCCTACGAGCAGTACTTC.

The chain's CDR3 is CASSLVMGLAQYEQYF. The CDR3 DNA reads as TGTGCCAGCAGCTTGGTCATGGGACTAGCGCAATACGAGCAGTACTTC. The rearrangement joins TRBV5-4 to TRBJ2-7, with 10 bases that match TRBD2. V lost 0 bases and J lost 4; bases outside the gene matches: 7. This CDR3 comprises 16 residues. Germline CDR1 reads SGHNT; CDR2 reads YYREEE (reference sequence).